This T cell receptor (beta chain) was documented in a study of shared clonotypes between healthy human individuals. Overall study: Used for every donor were three CD4 naive, three CD4 memory, two CD8 naive and one CD8 memory plate.

The naive CD8 population came from CD45RO-negative cells selected for CCR7, without terminally differentiated effector memory CD45RA+ cells. In germline, CDR1 is MNHEY, CDR2 SVGAGI. There are 12 residues in the CDR3. V was trimmed by 5 bases and J by 7 bases, leaving 9 bases between them. Using immunoSEQ multiplex PCR, the repertoire was profiled, and TCRdb retains in-frame clones only, with some absent. The sample holds about 2.1 million clones, 93% seen once. Note on this clone: Other nucleotide sequences in the sample specify the same CDR3.

The sample consisted of naive CD8+ T cells from PBMCs. The chain recombines TRBV6-5 with TRBJ2-1; no reliable D call. The clonotype was recovered from a man aged 18 to 30 in good health. Some clones in this sample may be carry-over from other donors' samples. The DNA of the CDR3 is TGTGCCAGCAGTCCCTCCGGGAATGAGCAGTTCTTC. This translates into CASSPSGNEQFF.